This T cell receptor beta chain was recovered during a study of cytomegalovirus exposure and HLA in healthy donors. The wider study: HLA-typed donors were the source of around 80 million unique TCRs, which an early data release held.

Study outcomes and limitations: Within a later analysis, the majority of CMV-associated TCR beta chains appeared HLA-restricted. In a later analysis, TCR beta V- and J-gene trimming was associated with a missense DCLRE1C variant. High specificity and sensitivity for cytomegalovirus status were reported for the classifier.

This clone was recorded a few times. Its antigen is unknown. CDR3 length: 14 amino acids. Germline CDR1 and CDR2: WSHSY and SAAADI. After removal of 3 bases from V and 6 bases from J, the junction contained 4 bases not matched to a gene. 13 Jbeta primers and 60 Vbeta primers were used for the PCR. Clones were read by immunoSEQ multiplex PCR, and TCRdb kept only the in-frame ones, dropping some. The sample has about 140,000 clones, 88% seen once. This receptor was obtained from a woman aged 40 to 50 in good health and CMV-seronegative. The sequencing sample was made of PBMCs. The chain joins TRBV10-2 to TRBJ1-5; 8 bases match TRBD1. The CDR3, as DNA: TGCGCCAGCAGTGACAGGGGGCTATTTCAGCCCCAGCATTTT. It translates to CASSDRGLFQPQHF.